This T cell receptor (beta chain) is from a study of T cells in Graves' hyperthyroidism and ophthalmopathy (dated by TCRdb to the late 2010s). Describing the broader study: Peripheral blood was sampled at the time of initial diagnosis, prior to any treatment. To identify TCR V-J signatures that set the groups apart, the researchers used a discovery cohort of about a hundred patients, made up of 40 to 45 with Graves' ophthalmopathy and some 58 with stable Graves' hyperthyroidism. Whether ophthalmopathy could be predicted prospectively was tested in an independent validation cohort made up of 18 hyperthyroidism patients plus 17 patients who later progressed to ophthalmopathy. The approximately 95 discovery patients were divided at random into training and test sets in a 7:3 ratio. In about 6 Graves' hyperthyroidism patients, the study also compared T-cell repertoires from thyroid tissue with T-cell repertoires from blood. Once sampling was done, hyperthyroidism patients were given methimazole at a starting dose of 30 mg daily, whereas ophthalmopathy patients were given high-dose intravenous methylprednisolone. TCR Vbeta CDR3 sequencing of 120 to 150 peripheral blood samples (43 ophthalmopathy, 70 to 85 hyperthyroidism and 17 progressor patients) is reported in the paper.

This clonotype was counted a few times. Its antigen remains undetermined. Base qualities are missing; no much larger clone stands one base away. Results and caveats for the whole study, not just this receptor: In validation, progression to ophthalmopathy was predicted by the model with approximately 67% sensitivity and around 75% specificity, a median of around 5.9 months before onset. Ophthalmopathy was separated from stable hyperthyroidism by a 13 V-J signature model, with 85% to 90% sensitivity and about 81% specificity obtained in cross-validation and 80%/75% obtained in testing. Most expanded thyroid clonotypes (frequency above 0.001) were also detected in blood, suggesting blood repertoires may reflect thyroid immune responses. Sample size was not statistically predetermined, and blinding of investigators to group allocation was not performed.

The TCR beta CDR3 regions were amplified from the RNA transcripts. The first round of RT-PCR for the TCR CDR3 was performed with the HTBI primer set and the Qiagen OneStep RT-PCR kit. The libraries were constructed in a second round of multiplex PCR and then size-selected and purified. Paired-end sequencing of the libraries was performed with 100 bp reads on an Illumina HiSeq2000. The source study handled its data this way. SOAPnuke was used to process the raw data, removing reads that contained adapters or uncalled bases, had a mean Phred below 15, or lacked an exact match to the constant primer or identifier. High-quality paired reads were merged with COPE v1.2.5, and unique nucleotide sequences were defined as clonotypes. MiTCR v1.1 was used to align clonotypes to the IMGT TRBV, TRBD and TRBJ reference segments. The analysis included only V-J combinations with a frequency above 0.0001, which together covered around 99% of the repertoires. A TCS score was defined as the ratio of F50 (clonal expansion) to E x V (chaos), with BLOSUM62-based TCRdist applied between CDR3 peptides within each V-J. Welch's t-statistics and random forest reduced some 510 V-J features to around 14, which were used in a naive Bayes classifier (R e1071). TCRdb took the public reads, trimmed them with fastp at Q25, ran MiXCR for clone calling and kept in-frame beta chains. Rows matching on CDR3 protein sequence are summarized as one entry with the most common DNA and genes. The V and J calls reflect TCRdb's pipeline rather than the authors' work. Here the sample has 650,000 to 850,000 distinct CDR3 sequences; under 20% occur a single time. Of the sample, approximately 15% is held by the ten largest clones.

V loses 2 bases, J loses 3 bases, and the germline ends lie 7 bases apart. The CDR3 numbers 14 residues from cysteine through phenylalanine. Only the CDR3 region is kept as DNA, spanning 42 bases read in frame from base 1. As encoded in the germline V gene, CDR1 is MNHEY while CDR2 is SVGEGT. Hyperthyroidism patients were newly diagnosed, with disease duration under 2 months, and aged 18 to 65 years. The study excluded patients with uncontrolled infections, other autoimmune diseases, pregnancy or lactation. Diagnoses were established on the basis of clinical symptoms, serum thyroxine and TRAb, thyroid ultrasound, and orbital computed tomography. For progressor patients, blood was drawn at the first diagnosis of hyperthyroidism, before any ophthalmopathy symptoms had appeared. PBMCs were isolated from roughly 10 ml of fresh peripheral blood by Ficoll-Paque density gradient centrifugation. Progressor patients were defined as those initially diagnosed with Graves' hyperthyroidism in whom ophthalmopathy developed during follow-up. Total RNA was extracted with Trizol reagent, and quality was checked on an Agilent 2100 Bioanalyzer.

This receptor was taken from a woman in her forties or fifties with Graves' hyperthyroidism that later progressed to Graves' ophthalmopathy. This receptor chain uses TRBV6-2 or TRBV6-3 and TRBJ2-2; no D gene can be assigned with confidence. Sample: blood. The DNA is as follows: TGTGCCAGCAGTTACATCAGCCACACCGGGGAGCTGTTTTTT. Its protein product is CASSYISHTGELFF.